The 11 T cell receptor beta chains below all came from one sample that was sequenced in a study of cytomegalovirus exposure and HLA in healthy donors listed by TCRdb under 2017. Receptor amplification or capture employed the immunoSEQ multiplex PCR assay. A mixture of 60 forward primers for TCR Vbeta segments and 13 reverse primers for TCR Jbeta segments was used in the multiplex PCR. Not all clones reach the TCRdb copy of this immuneACCESS table, which keeps in-frame sequences only. Checked studies attribute under half of the gap to unresolved V genes and leave the rest unexplained. This sample has about 190,000 clones in its table, and 75% to 90% of those were observed once. The ten most abundant clones make up less than 7% of the sample. The sample was PBMCs. Receptors were obtained from a man aged 40-55 years in good health and CMV-seropositive.

The J gene is TRBJ2-5, the V gene TRBV18; no clear D gene. This CDR3 region has 14 residues. Germline V gives CDR1 KGHSH, CDR2 LQKENI. The V gene lost 6 bases and the J gene lost 0 bases, with 11 bases spanning the gap. In nucleotides, the CDR3 is TGTGCCAGCTCCCTAAGCCGTAACCAAGAGACCCAGTACTTC. This codes for CASSLSRNQETQYF. Drawing the rest from reference TRBV18 and TRBJ2-5, the complete variable domain is NAGVMQNPRHLVRRRGQEARLRCSPMKGHSHVYWYRQLPEEGLKFMVYLQKENIIDESGMPKERFSAEFPKEGPSILRIQQVVRGDSAAYFCASSLSRNQETQYFGPGTRLLVL.

This chain uses TRBV2 with TRBJ2-1; TRBD2 might be the D (5 bases). The V gene's germline CDR1 is SNHLY and CDR2 FYNNEI. Trimming pared 7 bases from V and 10 bases from J, leaving 14 bases between. This CDR3 is built from 12 residues. CDR3 protein: CASIEGFREQFF. CDR3 DNA: TGTGCCAGCATTGAGGGTTTCAGGGAGCAGTTCTTC.

There are a few counts of this clone. The chain joins TRBV27 to TRBJ1-1; 9 nucleotides line up with TRBD1. The CDR3 is 13 amino acids. The germline gives CDR1 MNHEY, CDR2 SMNVEV (reference sequence). The junction had 6 bases not matched to a gene; V was cut back by 2 bases and J by 11 bases. CDR3: CASSLTGGDYAFF. The CDR3, as DNA: TGTGCCAGCAGTTTAACAGGGGGCGATTATGCTTTCTTT.

The chain employs TRBV29-1 and TRBJ2-7, with D maybe TRBD2 (5 bases). CDR1 and CDR2 (germline): SQVTM, ANQGSEA. Trimming removed 1 base from V and 4 bases from J, with 11 bases in between. The CDR3 totals 13 residues. The CDR3 sequence: CSVEVTGIYEQYF. CDR3 nucleotides: TGCAGCGTTGAAGTCACGGGAATTTACGAGCAGTACTTC.

The genes are TRBV11-2 and TRBJ2-2; D may be TRBD1 (5 bases). The CDR3 spans 14 residues. Trimming pared 8 bases from V and 7 bases from J, leaving 17 bases between. Germline V CDR1 and CDR2: SGHAT, FQNNGV. The CDR3 region has the DNA TGTGCCAGCGGGCAGTCAGGGTACGGCGGGGAGCTGTTTTTT. Translating it yields CASGQSGYGGELFF.

This clone was observed once. The rearrangement links TRBV4-3 to TRBJ1-6; weak D call: TRBD1 (5 bases). Trimming pared 1 base from V and 8 bases from J, leaving 6 bases between. Per the germline V gene, CDR1 is LGHNA and CDR2 is YSLEER. The length of the CDR3 is 13 residues. The CDR3 loop is CASSQGGDSPLHF. DNA of the CDR3: TGCGCCAGCAGCCAAGGGGGGGATTCACCCCTCCACTTT.

CDR3: CASRLQGGPNEQFF. The CDR3 bases are TGCGCCAGCAGATTACAGGGGGGGCCCAATGAGCAGTTCTTC. The genes are TRBV4-3 and TRBJ2-1; maybe TRBD1 (8 bases). Germline V CDR1 and CDR2: LGHNA, YSLEER. Trimming removed 6 bases from V and 6 bases from J, with 15 bases in between. The CDR3 contains 14 residues.

This clone came up once. The chain carries TRBV6-5 and TRBJ2-3; TRBD2 agrees at 9 bases. The V gene's germline CDR1 is MNHEY and CDR2 SVGAGI. Unmatched junction bases numbered 3, after V lost 0 bases and J lost 5 bases. The CDR3 is 15 residues long. CDR3 sequence (DNA): TGTGCCAGCAGTTACTCGCGGGGGGGCGGAGATACGCAGTATTTT. Protein sequence: CASSYSRGGGDTQYF.

This clone occurred a few times. The V gene is TRBV28, the J gene TRBJ2-7, with D possibly being TRBD1 (6 bases). The CDR3 runs to 11 residues. From germline, CDR1 is MDHEN and CDR2 SYDVKM. CDR3: CITGTPYEQYF. The CDR3 nucleotides are TGTATTACCGGGACACCTTACGAGCAGTACTTC. The entire variable domain, with the rest obtained from reference TRBV28 and TRBJ2-7, is as follows: DVKVTQSSRYLVKRTGEKVFLECVQDMDHENMFWYRQDPGLGLRLIYFSYDVKMKEKGDIPEGYSVSREKKERFSLILESASTNQTSMYLCITGTPYEQYFGPGTRLTVT.

The V gene is TRBV6-5, the J gene TRBJ2-5; a weak D match, TRBD1 (5 bases). V lost 3 bases, J lost 4 bases, and 12 bases lay in between. Germline CDR1 reads MNHEY; CDR2 reads SVGAGI. The CDR3 consists of 14 residues. CDR3 DNA sequence: TGTGCCAGCAGTTATGCAGGGTCCCCAGAGACCCAGTACTTC. Protein sequence: CASSYAGSPETQYF.

The chain combines TRBV18 with TRBJ2-7; 7 bases line up with TRBD1. The CDR3 is 13 residues long. V gave up 7 bases and J gave up 1 base; unmatched junction bases: 4. Germline values: CDR1 KGHSH, CDR2 LQKENI. The CDR3, as DNA: TGTGCCAGCTTCGGGACAGTTTCCTACGAGCAGTACTTC. This sequence encodes CASFGTVSYEQYF.